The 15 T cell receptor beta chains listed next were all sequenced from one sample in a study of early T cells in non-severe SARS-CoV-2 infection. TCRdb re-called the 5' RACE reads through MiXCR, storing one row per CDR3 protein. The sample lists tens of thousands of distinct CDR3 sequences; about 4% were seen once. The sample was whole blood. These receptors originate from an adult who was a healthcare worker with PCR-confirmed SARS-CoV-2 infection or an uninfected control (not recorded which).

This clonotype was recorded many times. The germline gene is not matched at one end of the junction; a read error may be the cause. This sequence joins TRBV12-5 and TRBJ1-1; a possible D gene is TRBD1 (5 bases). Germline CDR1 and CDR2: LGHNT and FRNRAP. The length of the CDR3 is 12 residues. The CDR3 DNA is TGTGCTAGTGGTTTGAATGGGGGGTCGGCTTTTTTT. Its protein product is CASGLNGGSAFF.

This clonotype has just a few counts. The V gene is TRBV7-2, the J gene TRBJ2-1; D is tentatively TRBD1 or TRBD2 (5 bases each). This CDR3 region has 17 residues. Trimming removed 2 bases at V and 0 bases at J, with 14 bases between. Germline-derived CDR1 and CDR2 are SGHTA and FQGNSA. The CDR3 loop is CASSLLGTQDSYNEQFF. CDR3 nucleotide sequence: TGTGCCAGCAGCTTATTGGGGACCCAAGACTCCTACAATGAGCAGTTCTTC. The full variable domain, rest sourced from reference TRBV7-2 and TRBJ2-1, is GAGVSQSPSNKVTEKGKDVELRCDPISGHTALYWYRQSLGQGLEFLIYFQGNSAPDKSGLPSDRFSAERTGGSVSTLTIQRTQQEDSAVYLCASSLLGTQDSYNEQFFGPGTRLTVL.

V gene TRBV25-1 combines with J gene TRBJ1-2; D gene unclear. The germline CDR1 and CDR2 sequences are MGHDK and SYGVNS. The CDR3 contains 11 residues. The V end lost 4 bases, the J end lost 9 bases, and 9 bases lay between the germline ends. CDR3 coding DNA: TGTGCCAGCAGTGGTGGTCTCAGCTACACCTTC. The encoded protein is CASSGGLSYTF.

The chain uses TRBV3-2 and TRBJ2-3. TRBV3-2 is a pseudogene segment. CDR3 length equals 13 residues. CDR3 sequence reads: CASSQGGRGTQYF. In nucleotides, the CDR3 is TGTGCCAGCAGCCAAGGTGGCCGAGGTACGCAGTATTTT.

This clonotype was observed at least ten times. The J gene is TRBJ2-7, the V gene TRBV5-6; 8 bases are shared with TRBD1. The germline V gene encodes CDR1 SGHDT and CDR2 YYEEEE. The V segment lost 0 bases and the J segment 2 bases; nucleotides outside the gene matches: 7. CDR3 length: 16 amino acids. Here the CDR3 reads CASSLALGQAPYEQYF. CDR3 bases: TGTGCCAGCAGCTTGGCCCTGGGACAGGCTCCCTACGAGCAGTACTTC.

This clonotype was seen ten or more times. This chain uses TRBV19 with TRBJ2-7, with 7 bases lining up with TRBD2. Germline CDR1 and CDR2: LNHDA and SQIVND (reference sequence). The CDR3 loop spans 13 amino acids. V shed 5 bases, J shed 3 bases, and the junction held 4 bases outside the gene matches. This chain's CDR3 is CASSLLADYEQYF. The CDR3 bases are TGTGCCAGTAGTCTCCTAGCGGACTACGAGCAGTACTTC.

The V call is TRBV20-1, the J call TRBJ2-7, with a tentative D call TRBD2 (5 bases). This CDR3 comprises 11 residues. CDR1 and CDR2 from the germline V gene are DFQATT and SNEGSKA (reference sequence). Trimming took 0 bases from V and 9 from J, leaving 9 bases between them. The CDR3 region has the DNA TGCAGTGCTAGAGACGGGGTGGGGCAGTACTTC. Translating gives CSARDGVGQYF.

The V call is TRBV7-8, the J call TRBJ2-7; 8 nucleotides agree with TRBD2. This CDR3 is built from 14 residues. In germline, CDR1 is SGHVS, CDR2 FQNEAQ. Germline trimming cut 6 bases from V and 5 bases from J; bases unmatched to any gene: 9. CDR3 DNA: TGTGCCAGCAGTCGAAGTTCGGGAGGGGACGAGCAGTACTTC. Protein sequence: CASSRSSGGDEQYF.

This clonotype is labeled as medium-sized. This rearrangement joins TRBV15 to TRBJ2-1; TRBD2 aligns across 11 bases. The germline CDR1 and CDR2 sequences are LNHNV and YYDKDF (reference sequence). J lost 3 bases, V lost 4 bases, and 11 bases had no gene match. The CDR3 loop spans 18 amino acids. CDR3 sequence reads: CATSTAATSGSDYNEQFF. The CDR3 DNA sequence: TGTGCCACCAGCACCGCCGCCACTAGCGGGAGTGACTACAATGAGCAGTTCTTC. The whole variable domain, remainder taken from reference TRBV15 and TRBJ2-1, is DAMVIQNPRYQVTQFGKPVTLSCSQTLNHNVMYWYQQKSSQAPKLLFHYYDKDFNNEADTPDNFQSRRPNTSFCFLDIRSPGLGDTAMYLCATSTAATSGSDYNEQFFGPGTRLTVL.

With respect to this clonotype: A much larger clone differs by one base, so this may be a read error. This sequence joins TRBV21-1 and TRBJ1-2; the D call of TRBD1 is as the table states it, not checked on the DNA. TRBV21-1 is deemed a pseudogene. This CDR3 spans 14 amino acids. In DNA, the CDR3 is TGTGCCAGCAGCAAAGCCCTTCCAGGGGCAGGCTACACCTTC. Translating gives CASSKALPGAGYTF.

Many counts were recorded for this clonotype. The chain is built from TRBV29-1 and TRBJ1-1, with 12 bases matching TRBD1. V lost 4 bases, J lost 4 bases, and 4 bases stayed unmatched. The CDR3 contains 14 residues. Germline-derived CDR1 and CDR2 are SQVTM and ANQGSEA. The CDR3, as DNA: TGCAGCGTTGGGGGACAGGGGGCAGTCACTGAAGCTTTCTTT. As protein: CSVGGQGAVTEAFF.

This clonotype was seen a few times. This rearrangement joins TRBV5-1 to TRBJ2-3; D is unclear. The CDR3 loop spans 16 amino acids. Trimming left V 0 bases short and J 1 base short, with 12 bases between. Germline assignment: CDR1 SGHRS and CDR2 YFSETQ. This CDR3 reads CASSLGGNQGTDTQYF. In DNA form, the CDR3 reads TGCGCCAGCAGCTTGGGGGGAAATCAGGGCACAGATACGCAGTATTTT.

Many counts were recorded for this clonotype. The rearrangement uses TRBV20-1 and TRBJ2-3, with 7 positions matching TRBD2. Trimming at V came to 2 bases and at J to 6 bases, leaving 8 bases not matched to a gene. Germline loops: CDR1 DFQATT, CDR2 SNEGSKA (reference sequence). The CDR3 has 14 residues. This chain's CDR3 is CSARFGGRSDTQYF. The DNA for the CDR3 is TGCAGTGCTAGATTCGGCGGGAGATCGGATACGCAGTATTTT.

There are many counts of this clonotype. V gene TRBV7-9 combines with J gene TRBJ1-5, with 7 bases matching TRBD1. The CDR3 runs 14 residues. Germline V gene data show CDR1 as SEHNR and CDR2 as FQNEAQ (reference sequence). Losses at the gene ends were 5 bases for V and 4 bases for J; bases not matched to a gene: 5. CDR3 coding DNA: TGTGCCAGCAGCCCTACAGGGGCAAATCAGCCCCAGCATTTT. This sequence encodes CASSPTGANQPQHF.

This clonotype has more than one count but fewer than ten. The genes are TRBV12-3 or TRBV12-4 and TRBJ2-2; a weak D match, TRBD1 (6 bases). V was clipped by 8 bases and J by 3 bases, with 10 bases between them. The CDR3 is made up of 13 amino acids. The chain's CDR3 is CASGQGYTGELFF. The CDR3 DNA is TGTGCCAGCGGTCAGGGGTACACCGGGGAGCTGTTTTTT.